This entry lists 30 T cell receptor beta chains sequenced from one sample in a study of response to subunit inactivated influenza vaccine. TCRdb reanalysed the RT-PCR reads using MiXCR and keeps one entry per CDR3 protein. The table shows around 760,000 distinct CDR3 sequences, with approximately 15% occurring only once. Sequencing used PBMCs from blood, obtained less than 15 days before vaccination. The receptor set was obtained from a man aged 50 to 60 who received an inactivated influenza vaccine.

This clonotype was observed a handful of times. The rearrangement uses TRBV11-2 and TRBJ2-2; D is tentatively TRBD1 or TRBD2 (6 bases each). Trimming removed 7 bases at V and 7 bases at J, with 19 bases between. Germline V gives CDR1 SGHAT, CDR2 FQNNGV. The CDR3 sequence is 15 residues long. Here the CDR3 DNA reads TGTGCCAGCATCGGAGGGGGGCAGGGGATCGGGGAGCTGTTTTTT. Its protein is CASIGGGQGIGELFF.

With respect to this clonotype: The junction differs from germline at one of its ends, possibly a read error. The gene calls are TRBV20-1 and TRBJ2-7; 8 positions agree with TRBD2. Germline-derived CDR1 and CDR2 are DFQATT and SNEGSKA (reference sequence). The CDR3 is 15 residues long. CDR3 amino acids: CCAYDSGIQPYEQYF. For the CDR3, the DNA is TGCTGTGCATACGATAGCGGGATACAACCCTACGAGCAGTACTTC.

The V call is TRBV11-1, the J call TRBJ2-2, with a tentative D call TRBD1 (5 bases). Trimming cost V 1 base and J 6 bases, with 21 bases left between them. The CDR3 spans 18 residues. Germline-derived CDR1 and CDR2 are SGHAT and FQDESV (reference sequence). CDR3 sequence reads: CASSLVTGFIALAGELFF. In DNA form, the CDR3 reads TGTGCCAGCAGCTTAGTAACAGGTTTCATCGCTTTGGCCGGGGAGCTGTTTTTT.

The chain uses TRBV7-8 and TRBJ1-5, with no clear D. The V end was cut by 5 bases, the J end by 5 bases, with 22 bases between. Germline CDR1 SGHVS, CDR2 FQNEAQ. This CDR3 is built from 17 residues. In DNA form, the CDR3 reads TGTGCCAGCAGCCGAGTTCCTCGGGCCGCATCCCATCAGCCCCAGCATTTT. Its translation is CASSRVPRAASHQPQHF.

This clonotype was found many times. The CDR3 protein is CASSEALGTSAAGGTQYF. CDR3 DNA sequence: TGTGCCAGCAGTGAAGCGCTAGGGACTAGCGCAGCCGGGGGGACCCAGTACTTC. V usage is TRBV6-1 and J usage is TRBJ2-5; 10 positions agree with TRBD2. Germline-derived CDR1 and CDR2 are MNHNS and SASEGT. The trim removed 0 bases at V and 7 bases at J, leaving 14 bases unmatched. The CDR3 runs to 18 residues.

This chain joins TRBV6-2 or TRBV6-3 and TRBJ2-5; D tentatively reads TRBD1 or TRBD2 (5 bases each). This CDR3 is built from 16 residues. Germline CDR1 and CDR2: MNHEY and SVGEGT. V was cut by 5 bases and J by 4 bases, with 20 bases left in between. The CDR3: CASSPQLGLRGETQYF. The CDR3 coding sequence is TGTGCCAGCAGTCCCCAGTTGGGGCTTCGGGGAGAGACCCAGTACTTC.

This clonotype has only a few counts. The chain couples TRBV5-5 to TRBJ1-6; D unclear. Germline lookup yields CDR1 SGHKS and CDR2 YYEKEE (reference sequence). There are 13 residues in the CDR3. Trimming pared 6 bases from V and 7 bases from J, leaving 11 bases between. The DNA of the CDR3 is TGTGCCAGCACTTTGGGCTCCAATTCACCCCTCCACTTT. The encoded protein is CASTLGSNSPLHF.

Details on this clonotype: A junction end diverges from the germline sequence, so it may reflect a read error. This rearrangement joins TRBV6-1 to TRBJ2-1; 11 bases align to TRBD2. The CDR3 extends over 13 amino acids. Per germline, CDR1 MNHNS and CDR2 SASEGT. The CDR3 DNA is TGTGCCAGCAGTGAAGCTTCTAGCGGGGGGCGGGTCTTC. Its translation is CASSEASSGGRVF.

This clonotype was counted a few times. The rearrangement links TRBV6-4 to TRBJ1-5; D gene ambiguous. The CDR3 runs to 13 residues. Germline CDR1 is MRHNA and CDR2 is SNTAGT. Trimming cost V 5 bases and J 7 bases, with 12 bases left between them. As DNA, the CDR3 is TGTGCCAGCAGTCCCGAGGAAGGGCAGCCCCAGCATTTT. Its translation: CASSPEEGQPQHF.

This clonotype has only a few counts. The CDR3, as DNA: TGTGCCAGCAGTGCCCAGGGGACAGTCTACAATGAGCAGTTCTTC. It encodes CASSAQGTVYNEQFF. The rearrangement joins TRBV12-3 or TRBV12-4 to TRBJ2-1; 7 bases map to TRBD1. The CDR3 spans 15 residues. The V segment lost 5 bases and the J segment 3 bases; nucleotides outside the gene matches: 7.

The chain is built from TRBV7-2 and TRBJ2-1, with unresolved D. The V and J ends lost 4 bases and 2 bases respectively, with 12 bases between them. The CDR3 has 15 residues. Germline V lookup: CDR1 SGHTA, CDR2 FQGNSA. For the CDR3, the DNA is TGTGCCAGCAGCTCTTTAGCAAGTCCCTACAATGAGCAGTTCTTC. This translates into CASSSLASPYNEQFF.

This clonotype was counted ten times or more. The chain recombines TRBV7-2 with TRBJ2-1; 9 bases match TRBD2. This CDR3 comprises 16 residues. The germline V gene encodes CDR1 SGHTA and CDR2 FQGNSA. V shed 1 base and J 8 bases; nucleotides not matched to a gene: 9. For the CDR3, the DNA is TGTGCCAGCAGCTTAGGGCTAGCGGGACTTCTCGATGAGCAGTTCTTC. Protein product: CASSLGLAGLLDEQFF.

This clonotype turned up a few times. The rearrangement joins TRBV29-1 to TRBJ1-1; TRBD1 matches 8 bases. CDR1 is SQVTM and CDR2 is ANQGSEA in the germline V gene. After removal of 6 bases from V and 3 bases from J, the junction contained 9 bases not matched to a gene. The CDR3 is 14 amino acids. The CDR3 region is CSVTRQGRDTEAFF. Here the CDR3 DNA reads TGCAGCGTAACCCGACAGGGGAGGGACACTGAAGCTTTCTTT. The full variable domain, completed using reference TRBV29-1 and TRBJ1-1, is SAVISQKPSRDICQRGTSLTIQCQVDSQVTMMFWYRQQPGQSLTLIATANQGSEATYESGFVIDKFPISRPNLTFSTLTVSNMSPEDSSIYLCSVTRQGRDTEAFFGQGTRLTVV.

The V call is TRBV4-3, the J call TRBJ1-5; 10 bases fit TRBD1. This CDR3 is built from 16 residues. Per germline, CDR1 LGHNA and CDR2 YSLEER. The junction had 6 bases not matched to a gene; V was cut back by 0 bases and J by 7 bases. The CDR3 loop reads CASSQDSGTGVQPQHF. The CDR3 DNA sequence: TGCGCCAGCAGCCAAGATTCCGGGACAGGGGTACAGCCCCAGCATTTT.

This clonotype was seen only a few times. The chain joins TRBV6-2 or TRBV6-3 to TRBJ2-7, with TRBD1 as a possible D gene (5 bases). Germline V gene data show CDR1 as MNHEY and CDR2 as SVGEGT. The CDR3 sequence is 14 residues long. V gave up 5 bases and J gave up 6 bases, with 17 bases separating them. CDR3 region: CASSTPGAMREQYF. In DNA form, the CDR3 reads TGTGCCAGCAGTACACCTGGGGCCATGCGCGAGCAGTACTTC.

V is TRBV4-2 and J is TRBJ2-7, with 10 bases identical to TRBD2. Germline V gene lookup returns CDR1 LGHNA and CDR2 YNFKEQ. The length of the CDR3 is 15 residues. V shed 0 bases and J 9 bases; nucleotides not matched to a gene: 8. Here the CDR3 DNA reads TGTGCCAGCAGCCAAGAGGCTAGCGGGAGCCCTAGGCAGTACTTC. Protein sequence: CASSQEASGSPRQYF.

This clonotype was seen a handful of times. The V and J genes are TRBV28 and TRBJ2-7, with D possibly matching TRBD2 (5 bases). Trimming removed 4 bases from V and 1 base from J, with 11 bases in between. The CDR3 extends over 14 amino acids. CDR1 is MDHEN and CDR2 is SYDVKM in the germline V gene. For the CDR3, the DNA is TGTGCCAGCAGTTACCCCGGGATTTCCTACGAGCAGTACTTC. Translating gives CASSYPGISYEQYF.

This clonotype was seen a handful of times. As DNA, the CDR3 is TGTGCCAGCAGCTGGATACCGGGCCGCTCCTACAATGAGCAGTTCTTC. Protein sequence: CASSWIPGRSYNEQFF. This rearrangement joins TRBV7-9 to TRBJ2-1, with D unclear. The germline V gene has CDR1 SEHNR and CDR2 FQNEAQ (reference sequence). There are 16 residues in the CDR3. Trimming left V 4 bases short and J 0 bases short, with 13 bases between.

This clonotype was detected many times. This chain connects TRBV6-5 to TRBJ1-1; D remains unclear. This CDR3 spans 17 amino acids. Trimming took 0 bases from V and 2 from J, leaving 16 bases between them. Germline CDR1 and CDR2: MNHEY and SVGAGI. CDR3 in amino acids: CASSYSGIRSGNTEAFF. The CDR3 DNA reads TGTGCCAGCAGTTACTCAGGGATCAGAAGCGGAAACACTGAAGCTTTCTTT.

The V call is TRBV6-2 or TRBV6-3, the J call TRBJ2-2; D may be TRBD2 (5 bases). The V end lost 0 bases, the J end lost 1 base, and 24 bases lay between the germline ends. The CDR3 runs to 21 residues. The germline V gene encodes CDR1 MNHEY and CDR2 SVGEGT. CDR3 nucleotides: TGTGCCAGCAGTTACTCGACTACGAGTTGGGCCGCGACGGTGAACACCGGGGAGCTGTTTTTT. Residues: CASSYSTTSWAATVNTGELFF.

In its sample, this clonotype was seen a few times. The rearrangement joins TRBV6-1 to TRBJ2-7; TRBD1 agrees at 10 bases. The J segment lost 4 bases and the V segment lost 6 bases, leaving 3 bases of the junction unmatched. The CDR3 loop spans 13 amino acids. Germline CDR1 reads MNHNS; CDR2 reads SASEGT. The CDR3 loop reads CASRGQGRYEQYF. In DNA form, the CDR3 reads TGTGCCAGCAGGGGACAGGGGAGATACGAGCAGTACTTC.

This clonotype appeared a few times. The rearrangement links TRBV5-5 to TRBJ1-1; possibly TRBD1 for D (5 bases). In germline, CDR1 is SGHKS, CDR2 YYEKEE (reference sequence). V lost 2 bases to trimming and J lost 1 base, with 9 bases between them. This CDR3 has 14 residues. CDR3 amino acids: CASSFAGTNTEAFF. CDR3 nucleotides: TGTGCCAGCAGCTTCGCAGGGACGAACACTGAAGCTTTCTTT.

This clonotype was found a few times. The CDR3 reads CATPRYMNTEAFF. The CDR3 DNA is TGTGCCACCCCGAGATACATGAACACTGAAGCTTTCTTT. This chain uses TRBV6-1 with TRBJ1-1; D is uncertain. The CDR3 totals 13 residues. V was trimmed by 10 bases and J by 0 bases, leaving 12 bases between them. Germline lookup yields CDR1 MNHNS and CDR2 SASEGT.

Concerning this clonotype itself: The final CDR3 position lacks the conserved phenylalanine or tryptophan, pointing to a likely read error. This rearrangement joins TRBV5-1 to TRBJ2-7; no clear D. CDR3 length: 13 amino acids. Per the germline V gene, CDR1 is SGHRS and CDR2 is YFSETQ. Trimming removed 5 bases from V and 2 bases from J, with 11 bases in between. Here the CDR3 reads CASRQGPAYEQYL. In DNA, the CDR3 is TGCGCCAGCAGACAAGGACCCGCCTACGAGCAGTACTTA.

This rearrangement joins TRBV7-9 to TRBJ2-3; 11 bases align to TRBD2. Germline V gene data show CDR1 as SEHNR and CDR2 as FQNEAQ (reference sequence). Trimming cost V 0 bases and J 5 bases; bases outside gene matches: 7. The CDR3 runs to 17 residues. The CDR3 DNA follows: TGTGCCAGCAGCTTAGCCCTAAGACTAGCGGGGAGAGATACGCAGTATTTT. It codes for CASSLALRLAGRDTQYF.

The chain uses TRBV4-2 and TRBJ2-3, with 8 bases that match TRBD1. With V trimmed by 3 bases and J by 6 bases, 14 bases remained unmatched. The CDR3 is made up of 17 amino acids. Germline V gene lookup returns CDR1 LGHNA and CDR2 YNFKEQ. CDR3 protein: CASSHPEGTGLSDTQYF. The CDR3 nucleotides read TGTGCCAGCAGCCATCCCGAAGGGACAGGTCTCTCCGATACGCAGTATTTT.

The gene calls are TRBV6-1 and TRBJ2-4, with 7 positions matching TRBD2. V trimming: 7 bases; J trimming: 0 bases; junction bases outside the gene matches: 3. CDR1 MNHNS and CDR2 SASEGT come from the germline V gene. The CDR3 is 14 amino acids. CDR3 residues: CASTPGGAKNIQYF. Here the CDR3 DNA reads TGTGCCAGCACTCCGGGGGGAGCCAAAAACATTCAGTACTTC.

Concerning this clonotype itself: The junction shows a germline mismatch at one end, possibly a read error. The chain joins TRBV6-1 to TRBJ2-3, with D tentatively TRBD1 (6 bases). The CDR3 has 14 residues. Germline lookup yields CDR1 MNHNS and CDR2 SASEGT. The CDR3 sequence is CASSRGGSTDTQNF. In DNA, the CDR3 is TGTGCCAGCAGTCGAGGGGGAAGCACAGATACGCAGAATTTT.

The rearrangement joins TRBV9 to TRBJ2-5; D is unresolved. Trimming took off 0 bases at V and 1 base at J, with 4 bases between the two ends. The CDR3 runs to 13 residues. CDR1 and CDR2 from the germline V gene are SGDLS and YYNGEE. CDR3 in DNA: TGTGCCAGCAGCGTAGCTCCCCAAGAGACCCAGTACTTC. It is translated as CASSVAPQETQYF.

CDR3 loop: CASSPTGLGYGYTF. The CDR3 bases are TGTGCCAGCAGTCCCACAGGGTTAGGCTATGGCTACACCTTC. V usage is TRBV12-3 or TRBV12-4 and J usage is TRBJ1-2, with TRBD1 as a possible D gene (6 bases). There are 14 residues in the CDR3. With 5 bases removed from V and 4 bases from J, the gap between germline ends came to 14 bases.